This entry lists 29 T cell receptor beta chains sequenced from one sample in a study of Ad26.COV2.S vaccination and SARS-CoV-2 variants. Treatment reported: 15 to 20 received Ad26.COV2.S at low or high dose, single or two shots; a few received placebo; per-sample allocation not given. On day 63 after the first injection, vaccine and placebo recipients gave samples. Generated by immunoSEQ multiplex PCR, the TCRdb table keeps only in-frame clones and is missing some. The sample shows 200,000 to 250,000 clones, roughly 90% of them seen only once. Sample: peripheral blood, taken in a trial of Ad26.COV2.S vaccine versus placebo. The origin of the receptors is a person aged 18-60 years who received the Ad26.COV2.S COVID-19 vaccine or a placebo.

The CDR3 is CASSLIAGAGYTF. DNA of the CDR3: TGTGCCAGCAGCTTAATCGCGGGGGCCGGCTACACCTTC. The chain has TRBV7-3 and TRBJ1-2; D is possibly TRBD1 (6 bases). Between the trimmed V and J ends, which lost 1 base and 8 bases, there was a span of 11 bases. The CDR3 extends over 13 amino acids. Germline-derived CDR1 and CDR2 are SGHTA and FQGTGA. Combining the CDR3 with reference TRBV7-3 and TRBJ1-2 gives the whole variable domain GAGVSQTPSNKVTEKGKYVELRCDPISGHTALYWYRQSLGQGPEFLIYFQGTGAADDSGLPNDRFFAVRPEGSVSTLKIQRTERGDSAVYLCASSLIAGAGYTFGSGTRLTVV.

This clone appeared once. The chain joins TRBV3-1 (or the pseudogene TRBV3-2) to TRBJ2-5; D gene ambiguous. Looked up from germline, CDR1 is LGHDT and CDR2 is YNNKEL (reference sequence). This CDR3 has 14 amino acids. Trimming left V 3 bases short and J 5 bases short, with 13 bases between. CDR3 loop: CASSHSRLRETQYF. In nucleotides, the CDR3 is TGTGCCAGCAGCCACAGCAGGTTGCGGGAGACCCAGTACTTC.

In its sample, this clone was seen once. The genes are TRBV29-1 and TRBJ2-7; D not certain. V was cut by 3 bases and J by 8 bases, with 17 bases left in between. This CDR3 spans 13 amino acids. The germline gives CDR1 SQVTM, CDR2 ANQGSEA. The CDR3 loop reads CSVDPESGGQQYF. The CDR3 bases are TGCAGCGTTGACCCCGAATCCGGTGGGCAGCAGTACTTC.

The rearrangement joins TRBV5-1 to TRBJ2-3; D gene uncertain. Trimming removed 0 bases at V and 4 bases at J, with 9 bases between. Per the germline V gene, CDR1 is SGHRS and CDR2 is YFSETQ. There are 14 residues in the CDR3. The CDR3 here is CASSLELGSDTQYF. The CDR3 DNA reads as TGCGCCAGCAGCTTGGAACTGGGTTCAGATACGCAGTATTTT.

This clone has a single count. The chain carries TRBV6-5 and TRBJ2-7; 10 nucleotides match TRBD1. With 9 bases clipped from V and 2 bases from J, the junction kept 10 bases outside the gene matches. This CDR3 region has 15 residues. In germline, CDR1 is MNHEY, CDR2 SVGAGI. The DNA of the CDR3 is TGTGCCAGTACACCCGGGACAGGGGCTGCCTACGAGCAGTACTTC. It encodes CASTPGTGAAYEQYF.

In nucleotides, the CDR3 is TGTGCCAGCAGCCCCCTTCCGGACAGCGGAGCTTTCTTT. It specifies CASSPLPDSGAFF. The chain is built from TRBV3-1 (or the pseudogene TRBV3-2) and TRBJ1-1, with D perhaps matching TRBD1 (6 bases). Trimming pared 4 bases from V and 10 bases from J, leaving 16 bases between. The CDR3 has 13 residues. The V gene's germline CDR1 is LGHDT and CDR2 YNNKEL (reference sequence).

CDR3 protein: CATSRGNGYSVANTGELFF. The CDR3 coding sequence is TGTGCCACCAGCAGAGGGAATGGATACAGCGTGGCGAACACCGGGGAGCTGTTTTTT. This rearrangement joins TRBV15 to TRBJ2-2, with D unresolved. Trimming cost V 1 base and J 0 bases, with 18 bases left between them. Looked up from germline, CDR1 is LNHNV and CDR2 is YYDKDF (reference sequence). The CDR3 spans 19 residues.

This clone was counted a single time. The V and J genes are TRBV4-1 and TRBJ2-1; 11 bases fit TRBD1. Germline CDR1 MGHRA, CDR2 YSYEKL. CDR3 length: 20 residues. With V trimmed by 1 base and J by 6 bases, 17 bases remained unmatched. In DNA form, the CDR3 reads TGCGCCAGCAGCCAAGGGATGATCTTAGCCGGGACAGGGGGGAGCAATGAGCAGTTCTTC. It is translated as CASSQGMILAGTGGSNEQFF.

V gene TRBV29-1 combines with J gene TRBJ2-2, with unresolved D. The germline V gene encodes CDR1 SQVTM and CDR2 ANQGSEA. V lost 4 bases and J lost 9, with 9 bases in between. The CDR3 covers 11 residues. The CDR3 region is CSVGNVRELFF. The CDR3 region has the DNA TGCAGCGTTGGCAATGTTCGGGAGCTGTTTTTT.

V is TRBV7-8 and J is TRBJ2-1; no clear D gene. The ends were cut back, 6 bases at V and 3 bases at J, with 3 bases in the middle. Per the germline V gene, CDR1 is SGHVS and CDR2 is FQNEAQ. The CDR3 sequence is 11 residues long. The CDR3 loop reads CASRDYNEQFF. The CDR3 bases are TGTGCCAGCAGGGACTACAATGAGCAGTTCTTC.

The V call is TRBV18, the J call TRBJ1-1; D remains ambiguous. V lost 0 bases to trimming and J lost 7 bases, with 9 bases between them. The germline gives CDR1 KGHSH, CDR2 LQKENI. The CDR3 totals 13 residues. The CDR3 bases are TGTGCCAGCTCACCACCGGTAGGGCGTGAAGCTTTCTTT. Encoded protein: CASSPPVGREAFF.

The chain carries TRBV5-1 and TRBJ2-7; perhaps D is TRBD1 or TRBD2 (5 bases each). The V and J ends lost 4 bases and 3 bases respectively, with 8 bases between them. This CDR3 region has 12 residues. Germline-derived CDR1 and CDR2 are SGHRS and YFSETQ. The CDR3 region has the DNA TGCGCCAGCAGCCGGGACGGCTACGAGCAGTACTTC. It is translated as CASSRDGYEQYF.

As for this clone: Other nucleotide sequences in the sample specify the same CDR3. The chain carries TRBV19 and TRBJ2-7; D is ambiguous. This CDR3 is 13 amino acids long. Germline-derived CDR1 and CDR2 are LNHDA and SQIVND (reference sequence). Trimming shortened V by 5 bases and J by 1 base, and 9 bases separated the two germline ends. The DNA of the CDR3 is TGTGCCAGTAGTCCAGGTACTTCCTACGAGCAGTACTTC. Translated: CASSPGTSYEQYF.

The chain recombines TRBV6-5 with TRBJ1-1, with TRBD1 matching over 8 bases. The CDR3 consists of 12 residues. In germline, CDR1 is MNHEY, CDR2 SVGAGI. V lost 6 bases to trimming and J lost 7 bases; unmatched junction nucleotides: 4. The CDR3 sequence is CASRGQGFEAFF. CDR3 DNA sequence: TGTGCCAGCAGAGGACAGGGCTTTGAAGCTTTCTTT.

CDR3 protein: CASSLSGRGARNTGELFF. In DNA form, the CDR3 reads TGTGCCAGCAGTTTATCGGGCAGGGGGGCCAGGAACACCGGGGAGCTGTTTTTT. This sequence joins TRBV27 and TRBJ2-2, with D possibly matching TRBD1 (7 bases). Looked up from germline, CDR1 is MNHEY and CDR2 is SMNVEV (reference sequence). CDR3 length equals 18 residues. Trimming removed 0 bases from V and 1 base from J, with 15 bases in between.

Here the CDR3 reads CASTTSLRGGELFF. The DNA for the CDR3 is TGTGCCAGCACCACGTCACTCCGGGGCGGGGAGCTGTTTTTT. The chain combines TRBV14 with TRBJ2-2; tentatively, D is TRBD2 (5 bases). The CDR3 consists of 14 residues. V was cut by 7 bases and J by 7 bases, with 16 bases left in between. CDR1 is SGHDN and CDR2 is FVKESK in the germline V gene.

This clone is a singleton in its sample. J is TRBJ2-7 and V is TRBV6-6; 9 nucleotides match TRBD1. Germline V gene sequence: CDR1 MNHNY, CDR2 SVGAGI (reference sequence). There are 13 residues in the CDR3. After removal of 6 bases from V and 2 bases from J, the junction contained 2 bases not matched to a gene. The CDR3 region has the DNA TGTGCCAGCAGCTACAGGGGGCCCTACGAGCAGTACTTC. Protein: CASSYRGPYEQYF.

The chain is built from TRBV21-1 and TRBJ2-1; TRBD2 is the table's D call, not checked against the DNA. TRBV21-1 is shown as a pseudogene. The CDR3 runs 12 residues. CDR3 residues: CASSKERGLEFF. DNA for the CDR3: TGTGCCAGCAGCAAAGAGCGGGGGTTGGAGTTCTTC.

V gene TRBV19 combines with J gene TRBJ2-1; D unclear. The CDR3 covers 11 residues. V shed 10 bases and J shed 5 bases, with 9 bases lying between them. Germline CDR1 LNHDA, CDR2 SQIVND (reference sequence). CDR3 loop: CATGLDNEQFF. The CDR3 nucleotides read TGTGCCACCGGCTTGGACAATGAGCAGTTCTTC.

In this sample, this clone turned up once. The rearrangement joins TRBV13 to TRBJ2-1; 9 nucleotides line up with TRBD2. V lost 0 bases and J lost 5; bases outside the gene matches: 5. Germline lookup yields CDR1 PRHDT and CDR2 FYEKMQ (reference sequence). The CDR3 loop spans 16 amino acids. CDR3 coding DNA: TGTGCCAGCAGCTTAGGGGAGCGGGAGGTCCACAATGAGCAGTTCTTC. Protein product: CASSLGEREVHNEQFF.

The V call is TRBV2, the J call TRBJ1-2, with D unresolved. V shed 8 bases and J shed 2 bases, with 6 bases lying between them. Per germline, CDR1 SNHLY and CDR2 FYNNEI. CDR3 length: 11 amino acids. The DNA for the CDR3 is TGTGCCAGCGGGCTGAACTATGGCTACACCTTC. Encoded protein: CASGLNYGYTF.

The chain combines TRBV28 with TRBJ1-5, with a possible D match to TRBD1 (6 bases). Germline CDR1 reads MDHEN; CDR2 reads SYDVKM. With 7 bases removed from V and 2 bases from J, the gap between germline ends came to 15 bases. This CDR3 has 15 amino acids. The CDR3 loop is CASTLRGGGNQPQHF. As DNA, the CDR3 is TGTGCCAGCACCCTCAGAGGGGGGGGCAATCAGCCCCAGCATTTT.

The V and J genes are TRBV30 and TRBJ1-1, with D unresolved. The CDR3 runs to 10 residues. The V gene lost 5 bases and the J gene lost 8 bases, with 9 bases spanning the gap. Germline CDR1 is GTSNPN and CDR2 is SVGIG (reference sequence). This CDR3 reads CAWGPPEAFF. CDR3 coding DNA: TGTGCCTGGGGCCCCCCAGAAGCTTTCTTT. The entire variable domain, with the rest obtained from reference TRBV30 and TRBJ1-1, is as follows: SQTIHQWPATLVQPVGSPLSLECTVEGTSNPNLYWYRQAAGRGLQLLFYSVGIGQISSEVPQNLSASRPQDRQFILSSKKLLLSDSGFYLCAWGPPEAFFGQGTRLTVV.

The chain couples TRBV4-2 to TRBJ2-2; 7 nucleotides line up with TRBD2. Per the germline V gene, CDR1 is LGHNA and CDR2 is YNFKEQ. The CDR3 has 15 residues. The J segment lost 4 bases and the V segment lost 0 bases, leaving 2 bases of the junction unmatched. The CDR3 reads CASSQDGGGTGELFF. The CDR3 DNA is TGTGCCAGCAGCCAAGACGGCGGGGGCACCGGGGAGCTGTTTTTT.

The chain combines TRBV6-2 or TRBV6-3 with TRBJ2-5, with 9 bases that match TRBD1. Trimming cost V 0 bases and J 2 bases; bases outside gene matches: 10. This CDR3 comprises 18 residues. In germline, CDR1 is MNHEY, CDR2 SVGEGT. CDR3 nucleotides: TGTGCCAGCAGTTACTCCCGCAACCGGGACAGGGAACAAGAGACCCAGTACTTC. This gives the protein CASSYSRNRDREQETQYF.

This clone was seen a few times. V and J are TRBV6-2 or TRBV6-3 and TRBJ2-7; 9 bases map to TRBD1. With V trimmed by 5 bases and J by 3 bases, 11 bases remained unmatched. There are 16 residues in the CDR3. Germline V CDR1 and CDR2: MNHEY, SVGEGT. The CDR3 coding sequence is TGTGCCAGCAGTAGTCGGACAGGGGAGGGGTACTACGAGCAGTACTTC. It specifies CASSSRTGEGYYEQYF.

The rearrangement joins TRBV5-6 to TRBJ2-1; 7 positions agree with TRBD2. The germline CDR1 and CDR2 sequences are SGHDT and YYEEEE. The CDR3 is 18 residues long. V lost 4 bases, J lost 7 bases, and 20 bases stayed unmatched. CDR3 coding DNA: TGTGCCAGCAGCGTCCCCTTCGGGAGAACTACCGGGGGGAATGAGCAGTTCTTC. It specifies CASSVPFGRTTGGNEQFF.

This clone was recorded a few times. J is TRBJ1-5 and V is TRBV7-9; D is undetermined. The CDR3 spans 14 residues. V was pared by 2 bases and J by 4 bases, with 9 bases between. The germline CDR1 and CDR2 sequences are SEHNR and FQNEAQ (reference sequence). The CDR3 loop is CASSLIGGNQPQHF. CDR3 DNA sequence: TGTGCCAGCAGCTTAATCGGCGGTAATCAGCCCCAGCATTTT.

The CDR3 sequence: CASSPSPTKGLAAFGELFF. The CDR3 DNA sequence: TGTGCCAGCAGCCCCAGCCCAACAAAGGGACTAGCGGCCTTCGGGGAGCTGTTTTTT. The chain carries TRBV7-3 and TRBJ2-2; TRBD2 agrees at 11 bases. The V and J ends lost 5 bases and 7 bases, in that order; junction bases with no gene match: 18. This CDR3 has 19 residues. Germline V gene data show CDR1 as SGHTA and CDR2 as FQGTGA.